What follows describes a single T cell receptor beta chain. The record originates from a study of shared clonotypes between healthy human individuals. Overall study: Serving as donors were a couple of women and a few men, whose ages spanned 18 to 49.

In the naive CD8 group, cells lacked CD45RO and were positively selected for CCR7, so terminally differentiated effector memory CD45RA+ cells were left out. All donors were Caucasian adults living in Nashville, Tennessee. V lost 2 bases and J lost 3; bases outside the gene matches: 6. The germline gives CDR1 MNHNY, CDR2 SVGAGI (reference sequence). The CDR3 spans 16 residues. The material for each subset, its genomic DNA, was split evenly across several immunoSEQ plates. The protocol was immunoSEQ multiplex PCR, while the TCRdb copy is restricted to in-frame clones and leaves out a portion. The sample includes approximately 810,000 clones, 85% to 95% of them seen just once.

The source material was naive CD8+ T cells sorted from blood. The origin of this receptor is a man aged 25 to 40 in good health. The chain has TRBV6-6 and TRBJ2-2, with TRBD2 matching 7 bases. The CDR3 DNA reads as TGTGCCAGCAGTTACGACGGGCGGGAGTACACCGGGGAGCTGTTTTTT. This encodes CASSYDGREYTGELFF.